The 18 T cell receptor beta chains below all came from one sample that was sequenced in a study of T cell changes during pregnancy in multiple sclerosis. Repertoires were generated with immunoSEQ multiplex PCR, while TCRdb's copy carries only in-frame clones and drops some. The data hold more than 70,000 clones, with 75% to 95% observed a single time. This specimen consisted of peripheral blood, obtained after pregnancy. The source of these receptors is a female donor in good health, enrolled as a control in a pregnancy study.

The genes are TRBV29-1 and TRBJ2-7; a weak D match, TRBD2 (6 bases). CDR3 length: 15 residues. CDR1 is SQVTM and CDR2 is ANQGSEA in the germline V gene. Trimming took 6 bases from V and 0 from J, leaving 18 bases between them. CDR3 protein: CSVLPGTGSSYEQYF. CDR3 DNA: TGCAGCGTCCTTCCCGGGACTGGCAGCTCCTACGAGCAGTACTTC.

CDR3 region: CASSQEDRGYQPQHF. The CDR3 region has the DNA TGCGCCAGCAGCCAAGAGGACAGGGGGTATCAGCCCCAGCATTTT. The V gene is TRBV4-3, the J gene TRBJ1-5, with TRBD1 matching over 10 bases. The CDR3 covers 15 residues. Germline CDR1 is LGHNA and CDR2 is YSLEER. V shed 0 bases, J shed 5 bases, and the junction held 1 base outside the gene matches.

The chain uses TRBV7-2 and TRBJ2-1, with TRBD2 as a possible D gene (6 bases). V shed 4 bases and J shed 7 bases, with 14 bases lying between them. The CDR3 consists of 14 residues. Germline V gives CDR1 SGHTA, CDR2 FQGNSA. The CDR3 DNA is TGTGCCAGCAGCTCCCAGCTAGCGCCTAATGAGCAGTTCTTC. Protein product: CASSSQLAPNEQFF.

The chain links TRBV28 to TRBJ1-1; tentative D call: TRBD1 (6 bases). Trimming took off 5 bases at V and 7 bases at J, with 17 bases between the two ends. Germline assignment: CDR1 MDHEN and CDR2 SYDVKM. The CDR3 length is 14 residues. The CDR3 here is CASSTDLLGGEAFF. CDR3 DNA sequence: TGTGCCAGCAGTACCGACCTCCTAGGGGGTGAAGCTTTCTTT. Drawing the rest from reference TRBV28 and TRBJ1-1, the complete variable domain is DVKVTQSSRYLVKRTGEKVFLECVQDMDHENMFWYRQDPGLGLRLIYFSYDVKMKEKGDIPEGYSVSREKKERFSLILESASTNQTSMYLCASSTDLLGGEAFFGQGTRLTVV.

The chain recombines TRBV7-2 with TRBJ2-7; TRBD2 agrees at 11 bases. Germline V gene lookup returns CDR1 SGHTA and CDR2 FQGNSA. This CDR3 comprises 14 residues. V was clipped by 3 bases and J by 7 bases; unmatched bases: 5. Written as DNA, the CDR3 is TGTGCCAGCAGCTTTAGCGGGGGGGCGGGAGAGCAGTACTTC. Protein sequence: CASSFSGGAGEQYF.

The genes are TRBV19 and TRBJ2-5, with D possibly matching TRBD1 (5 bases). CDR1 and CDR2 (germline): LNHDA, SQIVND (reference sequence). The CDR3 covers 14 residues. V was shortened by 0 bases and J by 4 bases, with 9 bases between the two germline ends. The CDR3 region has the DNA TGTGCCAGTAGTATAGATACAGGCGGAGAGACCCAGTACTTC. It is translated as CASSIDTGGETQYF.

The J gene is TRBJ1-2, the V gene TRBV27; TRBD1 is a possible D gene (5 bases). This CDR3 region has 15 residues. The V and J ends lost 5 bases and 2 bases respectively, with 15 bases between them. The germline CDR1 and CDR2 sequences are MNHEY and SMNVEV (reference sequence). The CDR3 bases are TGTGCCAGCAGTGACTCCGGGGGGGGGAACTATGGCTACACCTTC. It specifies CASSDSGGGNYGYTF.

The rearrangement joins TRBV30 to TRBJ2-2, with a tentative D call TRBD2 (5 bases). The germline V and J ends were trimmed by 1 base and 7 bases, with 10 bases remaining between them. This CDR3 has 13 residues. Germline assignment: CDR1 GTSNPN and CDR2 SVGIG (reference sequence). CDR3 sequence: CAWSAAEGGELFF. CDR3 nucleotides: TGTGCCTGGAGTGCGGCAGAGGGCGGGGAGCTGTTTTTT. The full variable domain, rest sourced from reference TRBV30 and TRBJ2-2, is SQTIHQWPATLVQPVGSPLSLECTVEGTSNPNLYWYRQAAGRGLQLLFYSVGIGQISSEVPQNLSASRPQDRQFILSSKKLLLSDSGFYLCAWSAAEGGELFFGEGSRLTVL.

The chain is built from TRBV28 and TRBJ1-4; D is unclear. Trimming took 3 bases from V and 0 from J, leaving 8 bases between them. Germline lookup yields CDR1 MDHEN and CDR2 SYDVKM. The CDR3 is 15 amino acids. The CDR3 region is CASSFIRTTNEKLFF. In DNA form, the CDR3 reads TGTGCCAGCAGTTTTATCAGAACAACTAATGAAAAACTGTTTTTT.

As DNA, the CDR3 is TGTGCCAGCAGCTTAGGGACAGGGAGTGGCACCTTC. This codes for CASSLGTGSGTF. The chain employs TRBV2 and TRBJ1-2; 9 bases are shared with TRBD1. Germline lookup yields CDR1 SNHLY and CDR2 FYNNEI. Germline trimming cut 6 bases from V and 13 bases from J; bases unmatched to any gene: 9. The length of the CDR3 is 12 residues.

The chain carries TRBV4-2 and TRBJ2-6; D gene unclear. V gave up 0 bases and J gave up 2 bases, with 8 bases separating them. CDR1 and CDR2 from the germline V gene are LGHNA and YNFKEQ. The CDR3 has 16 residues. The CDR3 DNA is TGTGCCAGCAGCCAAGAACGCACTGCTGGGGCCAACGTCCTGACTTTC. Protein sequence: CASSQERTAGANVLTF.

The V gene is TRBV6-5, the J gene TRBJ2-3, with TRBD2 matching over 9 bases. Germline CDR1 reads MNHEY; CDR2 reads SVGAGI. The CDR3 runs 13 residues. V was pared by 6 bases and J by 5 bases, with 3 bases of the junction left unmatched. In DNA form, the CDR3 reads TGTGCCAGCAGGCAAGCGGGGGGAGATACGCAGTATTTT. Translation: CASRQAGGDTQYF.

This rearrangement joins TRBV13 to TRBJ1-6; D is unresolved. CDR1 is PRHDT and CDR2 is FYEKMQ in the germline V gene (reference sequence). The V end lost 5 bases, the J end lost 7 bases, and 15 bases lay between the germline ends. CDR3 size: 15 residues. CDR3 nucleotide sequence: TGTGCCAGCAGCCCCCTAGAGGGTGGGAATTCACCCCTCCACTTT. Amino acid sequence: CASSPLEGGNSPLHF.

The V and J genes are TRBV4-1 and TRBJ2-1, with 16 nucleotides matching TRBD2. V trimming: 3 bases; J trimming: 0 bases; junction bases outside the gene matches: 5. Per germline, CDR1 MGHRA and CDR2 YSYEKL. The CDR3 has 19 residues. The DNA for the CDR3 is TGCGCCAGCAGCCAGAGGGGACTAGCGGGGGGGAGCTCCTACAATGAGCAGTTCTTC. Its translation: CASSQRGLAGGSSYNEQFF.

The chain combines TRBV10-3 with TRBJ1-2; 7 bases line up with TRBD1. CDR1 is ENHRY and CDR2 is SYGVKD in the germline V gene. V gave up 10 bases and J gave up 4 bases; unmatched junction bases: 9. The CDR3 runs 13 residues. This CDR3 reads CATGRGQSYGYTF. The CDR3 nucleotides read TGTGCCACTGGAAGGGGACAGAGCTATGGCTACACCTTC.

The chain carries TRBV5-6 and TRBJ1-2, with D perhaps matching TRBD1 (5 bases). Trimming took off 4 bases at V and 4 bases at J, with 23 bases between the two ends. The CDR3 has 17 residues. Germline values: CDR1 SGHDT, CDR2 YYEEEE. The chain's CDR3 is CASSGRASDLLGYGYTF. The CDR3 coding sequence is TGTGCCAGCAGCGGCAGGGCTTCAGACTTATTAGGCTATGGCTACACCTTC.

The CDR3 bases are TGTGCCAGCAGCTTAGCATGGGACAGATATTCACCCCTCCACTTT. This gives the protein CASSLAWDRYSPLHF. The chain uses TRBV11-2 and TRBJ1-6; the match to TRBD1 covers 7 bases. The CDR3 length is 15 residues. J gave up 8 bases and V 1 base, and 5 bases lay outside the gene matches. Per the germline V gene, CDR1 is SGHAT and CDR2 is FQNNGV.

V usage is TRBV30 and J usage is TRBJ2-1, with D maybe TRBD1 (5 bases). This CDR3 contains 13 residues. Trimming cost V 4 bases and J 1 base, with 8 bases left between them. In germline, CDR1 is GTSNPN, CDR2 SVGIG (reference sequence). The CDR3 coding sequence is TGTGCCTGGACAGGGAATTCCTACAATGAGCAGTTCTTC. This encodes CAWTGNSYNEQFF.